This T cell receptor beta chain was captured by sequencing in a study of blood T cell repertoires in COVID-19. The overall study: PBMCs, B-cell-depleted T cells, or T cells were the source of the cDNA or gDNA that made up the material.

Seattle enrolled patients during active infection and tracked them longitudinally. The V segment lost 2 bases and the J segment 7 bases; nucleotides outside the gene matches: 3. This CDR3 region has 15 residues. In germline, CDR1 is SGHRS, CDR2 YFSETQ. Data came from immunoSEQ multiplex PCR; TCRdb stores just in-frame clones and leaves some out. The data contain about 300,000 clones, nearly 90% of them singletons. Sequenced input: peripheral blood. The rearrangement joins TRBV5-1 to TRBJ1-6; 10 bases are shared with TRBD1. The receptor comes from a woman aged 30 to 39 with COVID-19, enrolled during active disease. CDR3 nucleotide sequence: TGCGCCAGCAGCTTCGGACAGGGGGAAAATTCACCCCTCCACTTT. Its protein product is CASSFGQGENSPLHF.